A single sample gave rise to the 14 T cell receptor beta chains below, sequenced in a study of CD8+ T cells in alopecia areata. Sequencing templates came from extracted RNA that was reverse transcribed into cDNA. Clones were sequenced by immunoSEQ multiplex PCR, and TCRdb holds only the in-frame ones, with some missing. The sample has approximately 210,000 clones, roughly 60% seen once. Regarding treatment: oral pan-JAK inhibitor, 5-10 mg twice daily. This specimen consisted of CD4+ T cells sorted from blood, obtained at week 24, from a patient treated with tofacitinib. These receptors originate from a human donor with alopecia areata.

This chain joins TRBV7-9 and TRBJ2-2, with D hard to call. Germline assignment: CDR1 SEHNR and CDR2 FQNEAQ (reference sequence). Deletions cut 7 bases from V and 9 bases from J, with 12 bases between. The CDR3 is made up of 12 amino acids. CDR3 sequence: CASTPGLWELFF. In DNA form, the CDR3 reads TGTGCCAGCACCCCCGGATTGTGGGAGCTGTTTTTT.

The rearrangement links TRBV4-2 to TRBJ2-7; TRBD2 agrees at 8 bases. The CDR3 extends over 16 amino acids. The germline V gene has CDR1 LGHNA and CDR2 YNFKEQ. V lost 1 base, J lost 5 bases, and 10 bases stayed unmatched. The CDR3 nucleotides read TGTGCCAGCAGCCAAGGATCTGGCGGGGGGCCTAACGAGCAGTACTTC. This translates into CASSQGSGGGPNEQYF.

V and J are TRBV7-9 and TRBJ1-1, with a tentative D call TRBD1 (6 bases). The CDR3 has 14 amino acids. Germline CDR1 reads SEHNR; CDR2 reads FQNEAQ (reference sequence). The V end was cut by 6 bases, the J end by 2 bases, with 13 bases between. DNA of the CDR3: TGTGCCAGCAGTTCTGGACAGAGTAACACTGAAGCTTTCTTT. The encoded protein is CASSSGQSNTEAFF.

The J gene is TRBJ1-6, the V gene TRBV30; D call uncertain. Germline CDR1 and CDR2: GTSNPN and SVGIG (reference sequence). The CDR3 sequence is 17 residues long. V was pared by 5 bases and J by 2 bases, with 19 bases between. CDR3 coding DNA: TGTGCCTGGGCCCAAGACGGAACCGATACCTATAATTCACCCCTCCACTTT. This encodes CAWAQDGTDTYNSPLHF.

The J gene is TRBJ2-5, the V gene TRBV2, with D uncertain. Trimming shortened V by 6 bases and J by 5 bases, and 7 bases separated the two germline ends. Per the germline V gene, CDR1 is SNHLY and CDR2 is FYNNEI. The CDR3 covers 11 residues. The CDR3 here is CASRYFETQYF. The CDR3 DNA sequence: TGTGCCAGCAGGTATTTCGAGACCCAGTACTTC.

V is TRBV23-1 and J is TRBJ1-1; the D is unclear. TRBV23-1 is assigned to the ORF class and has an uncertain function. V lost 0 bases and J 6 bases, leaving 11 bases between the germline ends. The CDR3 runs 14 residues. CDR3 sequence reads: CASSQSTAFAEAFF. The CDR3 DNA reads TGCGCCAGCAGTCAATCCACAGCTTTCGCTGAAGCTTTCTTT.

This chain uses TRBV25-1 with TRBJ1-2; no firm D call. The length of the CDR3 is 13 residues. V was cut by 2 bases and J by 10 bases, with 14 bases left in between. The germline CDR1 and CDR2 sequences are MGHDK and SYGVNS. DNA of the CDR3: TGTGCCAGCAGTGAACCCTCAACATCGTCCTACACCTTC. This translates into CASSEPSTSSYTF.

V gene TRBV11-2 combines with J gene TRBJ1-1; D unclear. Trimming cost V 3 bases and J 0 bases, with 8 bases left between them. Germline-derived CDR1 and CDR2 are SGHAT and FQNNGV. There are 14 residues in the CDR3. The CDR3 spells CASSFKLLNTEAFF. The DNA for the CDR3 is TGTGCCAGCAGCTTCAAGCTCCTGAACACTGAAGCTTTCTTT. Full variable domain (remainder filled in from reference TRBV11-2 and TRBJ1-1): EAGVAQSPRYKIIEKRQSVAFWCNPISGHATLYWYQQILGQGPKLLIQFQNNGVVDDSQLPKDRFSAERLKGVDSTLKIQPAKLEDSAVYLCASSFKLLNTEAFFGQGTRLTVV.

This rearrangement joins TRBV5-6 to TRBJ2-5, with TRBD2 as a possible D gene (5 bases). Germline CDR1 and CDR2: SGHDT and YYEEEE. The CDR3 has 16 amino acids. V gave up 2 bases and J gave up 2 bases, with 16 bases separating them. DNA of the CDR3: TGTGCCAGCAGCTTCCGGGATCGACTAATTCAAGAGACCCAGTACTTC. Translation: CASSFRDRLIQETQYF.

This clone was detected only a few times. The rearrangement joins TRBV5-6 to TRBJ1-2, with 8 bases matching TRBD1. CDR1 is SGHDT and CDR2 is YYEEEE in the germline V gene. The trim removed 4 bases at V and 8 bases at J, leaving 7 bases unmatched. CDR3 length equals 13 residues. The CDR3: CASSKGQERGYTF. The CDR3 DNA reads as TGTGCCAGCAGCAAGGGACAGGAACGGGGCTACACCTTC.

The chain is built from TRBV30 and TRBJ1-2; no clear D. Germline V gene data show CDR1 as GTSNPN and CDR2 as SVGIG (reference sequence). Trimming removed 4 bases at V and 2 bases at J, with 11 bases between. The CDR3 consists of 13 residues. The CDR3 DNA reads as TGTGCCTGGACCCTCGATGCCAACTATGGCTACACCTTC. Translating it yields CAWTLDANYGYTF.

This clone was picked up one time. J is TRBJ2-6 and V is TRBV30; D uncertain. The CDR3 length is 17 residues. CDR1 GTSNPN and CDR2 SVGIG come from the germline V gene (reference sequence). The V end lost 1 base, the J end lost 1 base, and 14 bases lay between the germline ends. Here the CDR3 DNA reads TGTGCCTGGAGTGCCCCGCGGTGGGGATCTGGGGCCAACGTCCTGACTTTC. This translates into CAWSAPRWGSGANVLTF.

Comment on this clone: A junction end diverges from the germline sequence, so it may reflect a read error. The chain has TRBV20-1 and TRBJ2-7; 13 bases are a match to TRBD2. CDR3 length equals 11 residues. CDR1 is DFQATT, CDR2 SNEGSKA, per germline (reference sequence). CDR3 sequence reads: CSARLAGGLIF. Here the CDR3 DNA reads TGCAGTGCTCGACTAGCGGGGGGCCTAATATTC.

CDR3 sequence: CASSQLTGQMQYF. The CDR3 DNA sequence: TGCGCCAGCAGCCAACTGACAGGGCAAATGCAGTATTTT. The chain has TRBV4-1 and TRBJ2-3; TRBD1 matches 7 bases. Per the germline V gene, CDR1 is MGHRA and CDR2 is YSYEKL. This CDR3 is built from 13 residues. J lost 11 bases, V lost 2 bases, and 7 bases had no gene match.